The present entry profiles one T cell receptor beta chain with its context. Antigen specificity is unknown. The CDR3 is 13 residues long. Germline assignment: CDR1 MNHEY and CDR2 SMNVEV (reference sequence). The germline V and J ends were trimmed by 6 bases and 6 bases, with 14 bases remaining between them. TCRdb fed the 5' RACE reads into MiXCR, producing one record per CDR3 protein. The sample has 100,000 to 150,000 distinct CDR3 sequences; 15% are singletons. The data derive from a study of T cells after yellow fever vaccination. Overall study results and limits: Subsequent to the booster, the majority of primary-vaccination clones reappeared (less than 97% CD4, about 90% CD8). A faster peak, day 5 versus 15, was reached by the weaker secondary response.

The chain recombines TRBV27 with TRBJ1-1; the D gene is possibly TRBD1 (5 bases). This clonotype was obtained from a man between 18 and 29 years old who received the YFV17D yellow fever vaccine. This specimen consisted of CD8+ T cells sorted from PBMCs, obtained 5 days after the yellow fever booster vaccination. Here the CDR3 reads CASRSRVYAEAFF. In nucleotides, the CDR3 is TGTGCCAGCAGATCCAGGGTCTACGCTGAAGCTTTCTTT.